The clone carrying this TCR beta chain was recorded at least ten times. The sample has other DNA sequences that encode this CDR3 too. The data originate from a study of shared clonotypes between healthy human individuals. Assay: immunoSEQ multiplex PCR; the TCRdb copy retains only in-frame clones and omits some. The table shows 470,000 or so clones, with 70% to 85% occurring only once. The material sequenced was PBMCs. The TCR comes from a woman aged 40 to 49 in good health. Some clones in this sample may be carry-over from other donors' samples.

CDR3: CAWNPGANVLTF. As DNA, the CDR3 is TGTGCCTGGAATCCTGGGGCCAACGTCCTGACTTTC. The V gene is TRBV30, the J gene TRBJ2-6; D not resolved. V lost 4 bases and J 2 bases, leaving 3 bases between the germline ends. The V gene's germline CDR1 is GTSNPN and CDR2 SVGIG (reference sequence). This CDR3 contains 12 residues.